The 22 T cell receptor beta chains in this list originate from one sample, sequenced in a study of blood T cell repertoires in COVID-19. Sequenced by immunoSEQ multiplex PCR; TCRdb stores in-frame clones only, minus some. The sample gives roughly 50,000 clones, 70% to 90% of which show up once; around 2.9% is in the top ten. The sample comprised peripheral blood. All receptors come from a woman at least 80 years old with acute or convalescent COVID-19.

V and J are TRBV3-1 (or the pseudogene TRBV3-2) and TRBJ2-2; no reliable D call. Germline lookup yields CDR1 LGHDT and CDR2 YNNKEL (reference sequence). Trimming shortened V by 5 bases and J by 2 bases, and 6 bases separated the two germline ends. The CDR3 extends over 13 amino acids. The CDR3 sequence is CASSGHNTGELFF. CDR3 sequence (DNA): TGTGCCAGCAGCGGCCACAACACCGGGGAGCTGTTTTTT.

This chain uses TRBV6-5 with TRBJ2-2; weak D call: TRBD1 (6 bases). The length of the CDR3 is 15 residues. The V end lost 7 bases, the J end lost 1 base, and 13 bases lay between the germline ends. Germline CDR1 MNHEY, CDR2 SVGAGI. The CDR3 sequence is CASKWGPWNTGELFF. The CDR3 DNA sequence: TGTGCCAGCAAGTGGGGGCCCTGGAACACCGGGGAGCTGTTTTTT.

The rearrangement links TRBV6-6 to TRBJ2-3; TRBD2 aligns across 10 bases. The junction had 5 bases not matched to a gene; V was cut back by 0 bases and J by 5 bases. This CDR3 region has 16 residues. CDR1 and CDR2 from the germline V gene are MNHNY and SVGAGI (reference sequence). This CDR3 is CASSYSVAGGQDTQYF. Written as DNA, the CDR3 is TGTGCCAGCAGTTACTCGGTAGCGGGGGGCCAAGATACGCAGTATTTT.

This rearrangement joins TRBV18 to TRBJ2-2; D might be TRBD2 (5 bases). The CDR3 length is 18 residues. Germline CDR1 is KGHSH and CDR2 is LQKENI. Trimming shortened V by 2 bases and J by 0 bases, and 16 bases separated the two germline ends. CDR3 sequence reads: CASSPLGIRGTNTGELFF. As DNA, the CDR3 is TGTGCCAGCTCACCATTAGGGATTCGGGGTACGAACACCGGGGAGCTGTTTTTT.

This chain links TRBV11-3 with TRBJ2-1; TRBD1 might be the D (6 bases). The CDR3 contains 14 residues. CDR1 and CDR2 from the germline V gene are SGHNT and YENEEA. The V and J ends lost 5 bases and 8 bases respectively, with 16 bases between them. CDR3 coding DNA: TGTGCCAGCAGCCGAAACCAGGGGATCGATGAGCAGTTCTTC. It encodes CASSRNQGIDEQFF. Variable domain in full (rest from reference TRBV11-3 and TRBJ2-1): EAGVVQSPRYKIIEKKQPVAFWCNPISGHNTLYWYLQNLGQGPELLIRYENEEAVDDSQLPKDRFSAERLKGVDSTLKIQPAELGDSAVYLCASSRNQGIDEQFFGPGTRLTVL.

CDR3 sequence (DNA): TGCGCCAGCAGCTTATGGGGACCGGCGGGGATCAACGAGCAGTACTTC. This encodes CASSLWGPAGINEQYF. The rearrangement uses TRBV5-1 and TRBJ2-7, with a possible D match to TRBD2 (6 bases). The germline V gene has CDR1 SGHRS and CDR2 YFSETQ. Trimming left V 2 bases short and J 5 bases short, with 20 bases between. CDR3 length equals 16 residues.

CDR3 sequence (DNA): TGCGCCAGCAGCTCGGGGGACAGGGGAGGGGAGACCCAGTACTTC. It codes for CASSSGDRGGETQYF. This chain joins TRBV5-1 and TRBJ2-5, with 10 bases lining up with TRBD1. The CDR3 runs to 15 residues. From germline, CDR1 is SGHRS and CDR2 YFSETQ. V lost 3 bases, J lost 5 bases, and 7 bases stayed unmatched.

The J gene is TRBJ2-7, the V gene TRBV11-2; 11 bases match TRBD2. Losses at the gene ends were 4 bases for V and 4 bases for J; bases not matched to a gene: 6. CDR1 and CDR2 (germline): SGHAT, FQNNGV. This CDR3 has 15 residues. In DNA, the CDR3 is TGTGCCAGCAGCTATATAGCGGGGGGGACTTACGAGCAGTACTTC. Translation: CASSYIAGGTYEQYF.

The V and J genes are TRBV19 and TRBJ1-2; D is ambiguous. CDR3 length: 11 residues. Looked up from germline, CDR1 is LNHDA and CDR2 is SQIVND (reference sequence). V was clipped by 7 bases and J by 6 bases, with 9 bases between them. The CDR3 DNA reads as TGTGCCAGTATAGCCGGGGATGGCTACACCTTC. Amino acids: CASIAGDGYTF.

This clone was detected a few times. The V gene is TRBV2, the J gene TRBJ2-2; 14 bases are a match to TRBD2. Trimming cost V 8 bases and J 7 bases; bases outside gene matches: 6. The germline V gene encodes CDR1 SNHLY and CDR2 FYNNEI. This CDR3 spans 15 amino acids. The CDR3 region is CASYGTSGGSGELFF. The DNA of the CDR3 is TGTGCCAGCTACGGGACTAGCGGGGGAAGCGGGGAGCTGTTTTTT.

This chain joins TRBV6-5 and TRBJ1-4; D unclear. V was shortened by 6 bases and J by 8 bases, with 19 bases between the two germline ends. CDR3 length: 15 amino acids. Looked up from germline, CDR1 is MNHEY and CDR2 is SVGAGI. The CDR3 DNA follows: TGTGCCAGCAGCCTCGGCTGGAAGTCCAGGGAAAAACTGTTTTTT. Amino acid sequence: CASSLGWKSREKLFF.

The V and J genes are TRBV7-9 and TRBJ1-1; TRBD1 matches at 11 bases. The germline gives CDR1 SEHNR, CDR2 FQNEAQ (reference sequence). With V trimmed by 2 bases and J by 5 bases, 7 bases remained unmatched. The CDR3 totals 16 residues. CDR3 coding DNA: TGTGCCAGCAGCTTATTGGTGGGACAGGGGGGAACTGAAGCTTTCTTT. Translation: CASSLLVGQGGTEAFF.

In its sample, this clone was seen a few times. The chain employs TRBV9 and TRBJ1-4; D is perhaps TRBD1 (6 bases). V lost 4 bases, J lost 3 bases, and 13 bases lay in between. CDR1 is SGDLS and CDR2 is YYNGEE in the germline V gene. The CDR3 covers 15 residues. The CDR3 is CASSPSKGANEKLFF. CDR3 bases: TGTGCCAGCAGCCCCTCGAAGGGGGCTAATGAAAAACTGTTTTTT.

The genes are TRBV29-1 and TRBJ1-1; 8 bases are shared with TRBD1. The V segment lost 0 bases and the J segment 8 bases; nucleotides outside the gene matches: 11. The germline V gene has CDR1 SQVTM and CDR2 ANQGSEA. There are 15 residues in the CDR3. In DNA form, the CDR3 reads TGCAGCGTTGAAGATCCCGGGTGGGGGGACAGGGAAGCTTTCTTT. Translating gives CSVEDPGWGDREAFF.

CDR3: CASSLLAGNYNEQFF. CDR3 sequence (DNA): TGTGCCAGCAGCTTACTAGCGGGAAACTACAATGAGCAGTTCTTC. This chain connects TRBV7-2 to TRBJ2-1; 9 bases fit TRBD2. Germline assignment: CDR1 SGHTA and CDR2 FQGNSA. With V trimmed by 2 bases and J by 3 bases, 2 bases remained unmatched. The CDR3 loop spans 15 amino acids.

V is TRBV7-8 and J is TRBJ1-6; 8 bases are shared with TRBD1. J gave up 16 bases and V 5 bases, and 7 bases lay outside the gene matches. Germline CDR1 and CDR2: SGHVS and FQNEAQ. The CDR3 extends over 12 amino acids. CDR3 coding DNA: TGTGCCAGCAGCCACCGGGACAGGCAACTCCACTTT. Translating gives CASSHRDRQLHF. The full variable domain, its missing parts supplied by reference TRBV7-8 and TRBJ1-6, is GAGVSQSPRYKVAKRGQDVALRCDPISGHVSLFWYQQALGQGPEFLTYFQNEAQLDKSGLPSDRFFAERPEGSVSTLKIQRTQQEDSAVYLCASSHRDRQLHFGNGTRLTVT.

The chain couples TRBV11-1 to TRBJ2-7; 7 bases agree with TRBD1. CDR1 and CDR2 (germline): SGHAT, FQDESV (reference sequence). The CDR3 is 14 residues long. J was trimmed by 5 bases and V by 2 bases; bases with no gene match: 6. The CDR3 DNA sequence: TGTGCCAGCAGCTTAAAACAGGGGTTACACGAGCAGTACTTC. Encoded protein: CASSLKQGLHEQYF.

The chain carries TRBV6-6 and TRBJ1-4; 8 bases are shared with TRBD1. With V trimmed by 2 bases and J by 6 bases, 8 bases remained unmatched. The CDR3 extends over 16 amino acids. Germline lookup yields CDR1 MNHNY and CDR2 SVGAGI (reference sequence). The CDR3 bases are TGTGCCAGCAGTTACAAGGGAGTGACAGGGGATGAAAAACTGTTTTTT. This gives the protein CASSYKGVTGDEKLFF.

This sequence joins TRBV25-1 and TRBJ1-4, with 8 bases identical to TRBD1. The germline V gene has CDR1 MGHDK and CDR2 SYGVNS. Germline trimming cut 6 bases from V and 5 bases from J; bases unmatched to any gene: 5. The CDR3 is 14 amino acids. CDR3 in amino acids: CASSGTGGNEKLFF. The DNA for the CDR3 is TGTGCCAGCAGCGGCACAGGGGGGAATGAAAAACTGTTTTTT.

This clone has just one count. The CDR3 DNA follows: TGTGCCAGCAGTTTATCGACAGGGAGTTCACCCCTCCACTTT. This translates into CASSLSTGSSPLHF. The chain carries TRBV27 and TRBJ1-6, with TRBD1 identical over 7 bases. The J segment lost 9 bases and the V segment lost 0 bases, leaving 2 bases of the junction unmatched. Germline loops: CDR1 MNHEY, CDR2 SMNVEV (reference sequence). The CDR3 spans 14 residues.

The gene calls are TRBV9 and TRBJ1-4; the D is unclear. Trimming removed 4 bases at V and 1 base at J, with 11 bases between. This CDR3 comprises 15 residues. Germline assignment: CDR1 SGDLS and CDR2 YYNGEE. The CDR3 region is CASSPQSLTNEKLFF. CDR3 bases: TGTGCCAGCAGCCCCCAGTCCCTAACTAATGAAAAACTGTTTTTT.

This clone was seen a few times. This chain uses TRBV19 with TRBJ1-3; D unresolved. V lost 3 bases and J lost 0, with 6 bases in between. CDR1 and CDR2 from the germline V gene are LNHDA and SQIVND (reference sequence). CDR3 length: 14 amino acids. DNA of the CDR3: TGTGCCAGTAGTATTGACAACTCTGGAAACACCATATATTTT. This translates into CASSIDNSGNTIYF.